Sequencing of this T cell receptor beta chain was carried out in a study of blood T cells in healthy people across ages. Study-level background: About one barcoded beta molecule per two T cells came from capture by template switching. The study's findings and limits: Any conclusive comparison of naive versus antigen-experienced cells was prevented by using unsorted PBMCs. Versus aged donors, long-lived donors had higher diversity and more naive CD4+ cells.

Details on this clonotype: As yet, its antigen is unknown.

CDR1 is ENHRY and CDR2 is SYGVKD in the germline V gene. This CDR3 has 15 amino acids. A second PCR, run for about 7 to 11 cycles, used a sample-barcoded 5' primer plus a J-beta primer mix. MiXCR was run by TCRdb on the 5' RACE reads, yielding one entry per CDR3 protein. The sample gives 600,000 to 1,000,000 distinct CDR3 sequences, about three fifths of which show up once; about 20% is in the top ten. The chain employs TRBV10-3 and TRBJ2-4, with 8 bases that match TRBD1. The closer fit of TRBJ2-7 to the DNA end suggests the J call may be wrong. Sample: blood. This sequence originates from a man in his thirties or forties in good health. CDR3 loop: CAISETQGGGYEQYF. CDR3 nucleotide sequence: TGTGCCATCAGTGAGACACAGGGGGGTGGTTACGAGCAGTACTTC.